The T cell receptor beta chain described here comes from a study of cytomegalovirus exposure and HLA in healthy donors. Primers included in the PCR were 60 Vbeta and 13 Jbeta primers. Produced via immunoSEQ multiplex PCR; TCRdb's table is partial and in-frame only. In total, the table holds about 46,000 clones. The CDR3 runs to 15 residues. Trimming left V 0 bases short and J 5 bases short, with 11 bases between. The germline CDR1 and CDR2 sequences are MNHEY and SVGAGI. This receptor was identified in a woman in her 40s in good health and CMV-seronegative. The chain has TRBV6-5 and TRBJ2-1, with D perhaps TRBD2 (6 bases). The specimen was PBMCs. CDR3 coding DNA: TGTGCCAGCAGTTACTCGAAACTAGCTGACAATGAGCAGTTCTTC. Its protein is CASSYSKLADNEQFF.